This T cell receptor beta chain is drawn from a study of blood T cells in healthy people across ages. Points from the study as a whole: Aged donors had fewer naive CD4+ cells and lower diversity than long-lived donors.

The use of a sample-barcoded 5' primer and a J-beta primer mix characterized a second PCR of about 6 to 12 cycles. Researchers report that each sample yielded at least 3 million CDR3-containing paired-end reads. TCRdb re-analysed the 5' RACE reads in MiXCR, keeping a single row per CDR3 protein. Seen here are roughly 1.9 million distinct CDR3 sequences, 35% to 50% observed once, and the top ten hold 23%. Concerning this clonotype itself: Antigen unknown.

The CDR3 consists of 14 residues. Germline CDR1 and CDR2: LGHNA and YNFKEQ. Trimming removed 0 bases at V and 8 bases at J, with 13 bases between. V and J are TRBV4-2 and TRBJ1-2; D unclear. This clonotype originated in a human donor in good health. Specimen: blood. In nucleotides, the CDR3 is TGTGCCAGCAGCCAAGAGGAAAGCGATAGGGGCTACACCTTC. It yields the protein CASSQEESDRGYTF.